Given below is one T cell receptor (beta chain) in context. This record belongs to a study of blood T cell repertoires in COVID-19. Germline CDR1 and CDR2: SGHDT and YYEEEE. V lost 4 bases, J lost 6 bases, and 12 bases stayed unmatched. The CDR3 length is 15 residues. Under the authors' procedure: Counts of nucleated cells, estimated from reference gene primer amplification, were obtained. Profiled with immunoSEQ multiplex PCR; TCRdb holds only in-frame clones, not every one. V, J and clone size are those of that table, while D and trimming were read from the DNA. The sample lists fewer than 500,000 clones, 80% to 90% seen once, with more than 1.4% in the top ten.

The chain joins TRBV5-6 to TRBJ1-2, with 7 bases matching TRBD1. This clonotype was sampled from a woman younger than 45 with active or convalescent COVID-19. The source material was peripheral blood. CDR3 sequence reads: CASSRPVTGSDGYTF. As DNA, the CDR3 is TGTGCCAGCAGCCGACCGGTGACAGGGAGTGATGGCTACACCTTC.